The 28 T cell receptor beta chains below come from one sample, sequenced in a study of cytomegalovirus exposure and HLA in healthy donors. Primers: 60 Vbeta forward and 13 Jbeta reverse. Profiled with immunoSEQ multiplex PCR; TCRdb holds only in-frame clones, not every one. In all, the sample yields more than 140,000 clones. What was sequenced was PBMCs. These receptors all come from a young woman in good health and CMV-seronegative.

The chain has TRBV15 and TRBJ2-3; the match to TRBD2 covers 8 bases. Germline V lookup: CDR1 LNHNV, CDR2 YYDKDF (reference sequence). Trimming took 1 base from V and 4 from J; bases not matched to a gene: 7. This CDR3 contains 16 residues. Here the CDR3 DNA reads TGTGCCACCAGCAGAGGCAGTGGACTAGCACCAGATACGCAGTATTTT. This gives the protein CATSRGSGLAPDTQYF.

The chain uses TRBV27 and TRBJ2-7, with TRBD2 as a possible D gene (5 bases). V was trimmed by 4 bases and J by 6 bases, leaving 22 bases between them. This CDR3 is 16 amino acids long. The germline gives CDR1 MNHEY, CDR2 SMNVEV (reference sequence). CDR3 in amino acids: CASSSSGGLTSLEQYF. The CDR3 bases are TGTGCCAGCAGTTCATCGGGCGGGCTAACCTCCCTCGAGCAGTACTTC.

The CDR3 coding sequence is TGTGCCGTCGTAGCCCCGTACACCGGGGAGCTGTTTTTT. Protein sequence: CAVVAPYTGELFF. The chain has TRBV10-3 and TRBJ2-2, with D uncertain. CDR1 and CDR2 from the germline V gene are ENHRY and SYGVKD. Trimming pared 11 bases from V and 3 bases from J, leaving 13 bases between. The CDR3 covers 13 residues.

The chain is built from TRBV5-1 and TRBJ1-3; D remains ambiguous. The CDR3 totals 17 residues. V lost 1 base and J lost 0, with 14 bases in between. Germline V gene data show CDR1 as SGHRS and CDR2 as YFSETQ. The CDR3 nucleotides read TGCGCCAGCAGCTTGAGTGGTGGGCCGAGCTCTGGAAACACCATATATTTT. Its translation is CASSLSGGPSSGNTIYF.

The chain links TRBV7-2 to TRBJ1-1; no clear D. Germline-derived CDR1 and CDR2 are SGHTA and FQGNSA. V was shortened by 2 bases and J by 1 base, with 11 bases between the two germline ends. The CDR3 is made up of 15 amino acids. CDR3 nucleotide sequence: TGTGCCAGCAGCTTAATGGGAGTTTCGAACACTGAAGCTTTCTTT. Translated, it gives CASSLMGVSNTEAFF.

This rearrangement joins TRBV19 to TRBJ1-5; D is undetermined. Germline CDR1 reads LNHDA; CDR2 reads SQIVND (reference sequence). V was clipped by 5 bases and J by 0 bases, with 8 bases between them. The CDR3 is 14 amino acids. The CDR3: CASSAVNSNQPQHF. DNA for the CDR3: TGTGCCAGTAGTGCGGTAAATAGCAATCAGCCCCAGCATTTT.

The chain couples TRBV6-9 to TRBJ1-5; no clear D gene. Deletions cut 2 bases from V and 8 bases from J, with 13 bases between. The germline gives CDR1 MNHGY, CDR2 SVAAGI. CDR3 size: 14 residues. The CDR3 DNA reads TGTGCCAGCAGTTATGGAGTAAGAGCCGAGCCCCAGCATTTT. Translation: CASSYGVRAEPQHF.

This chain links TRBV9 with TRBJ2-2, with 7 nucleotides matching TRBD2. V was pared by 5 bases and J by 2 bases, with 6 bases of the junction left unmatched. The germline V gene encodes CDR1 SGDLS and CDR2 YYNGEE. CDR3 length: 15 residues. The CDR3: CASSTGLPNTGELFF. The CDR3 coding sequence is TGTGCCAGCAGTACGGGACTACCAAACACCGGGGAGCTGTTTTTT. Based on the CDR3 plus reference TRBV9 and TRBJ2-2, the full variable domain is DSGVTQTPKHLITATGQRVTLRCSPRSGDLSVYWYQQSLDQGLQFLIQYYNGEERAKGNILERFSAQQFPDLHSELNLSSLELGDSALYFCASSTGLPNTGELFFGEGSRLTVL.

The chain carries TRBV4-1 and TRBJ1-4; D might be TRBD1 (5 bases). Germline V gene sequence: CDR1 MGHRA, CDR2 YSYEKL. The CDR3 is 16 residues long. With 1 base removed from V and 4 bases from J, the gap between germline ends came to 13 bases. The CDR3 region has the DNA TGCGCCAGCAGCCAAGGGGGCAGACTGGTTAATGAAAAACTGTTTTTT. Translated, it gives CASSQGGRLVNEKLFF.

The gene calls are TRBV7-2 and TRBJ1-2, with a tentative D call TRBD1 (5 bases). CDR3 length: 14 residues. Per the germline V gene, CDR1 is SGHTA and CDR2 is FQGNSA. Trimming left V 1 base short and J 7 bases short, with 13 bases between. CDR3 DNA sequence: TGTGCCAGCAGCTTAGACTACGGGGGGGGTGGCTACACCTTC. It codes for CASSLDYGGGGYTF.

This rearrangement joins TRBV5-5 to TRBJ2-7; TRBD1 matches at 11 bases. V lost 3 bases and J lost 9; bases outside the gene matches: 11. Germline lookup yields CDR1 SGHKS and CDR2 YYEKEE (reference sequence). The CDR3 is 15 amino acids. Written as DNA, the CDR3 is TGTGCCAGCAGCTGGGGGACAGGGGGTTTGGGCGGGCAGTACTTC. This codes for CASSWGTGGLGGQYF.

As to this clone: The junction shows a germline mismatch at one end, possibly a read error. The chain employs TRBV29-1 and TRBJ1-1; TRBD1 matches 7 bases. The CDR3 has 12 amino acids. CDR1 is SQVTM and CDR2 is ANQGSEA in the germline V gene. The CDR3 region is CSSQTGNSEAFF. DNA for the CDR3: TGCAGCTCCCAGACAGGGAACTCTGAAGCTTTCTTT.

The genes are TRBV6-5 and TRBJ1-6, with TRBD1 matching over 7 bases. Losses at the gene ends were 6 bases for V and 3 bases for J; bases not matched to a gene: 5. The germline V gene has CDR1 MNHEY and CDR2 SVGAGI. The length of the CDR3 is 15 residues. The CDR3: CASSPGQNYNSPLHF. The CDR3 DNA follows: TGTGCCAGCAGCCCGGGACAGAACTATAATTCACCCCTCCACTTT.

The chain uses TRBV7-3 and TRBJ1-1, with D possibly TRBD1 on 6 matching bases. This CDR3 spans 15 amino acids. Germline loops: CDR1 SGHTA, CDR2 FQGTGA. Trimming left V 5 bases short and J 4 bases short, with 17 bases between. The DNA of the CDR3 is TGTGCCAGCAGCCCGAATGGGGGAGGGGGCACTGAAGCTTTCTTT. Translating it yields CASSPNGGGGTEAFF.

The chain has TRBV5-4 and TRBJ2-5; 9 bases are a match to TRBD2. CDR1 is SGHNT and CDR2 is YYREEE in the germline V gene (reference sequence). J gave up 4 bases and V 7 bases, and 5 bases lay outside the gene matches. The CDR3 totals 13 residues. The CDR3 region has the DNA TGTGCCAGCGCCCTAGCGGGAATAGAGACCCAGTACTTC. Amino acid sequence: CASALAGIETQYF.

V usage is TRBV5-4 and J usage is TRBJ1-1; weak D call: TRBD1 (5 bases). The CDR3 has 16 residues. Germline V lookup: CDR1 SGHNT, CDR2 YYREEE (reference sequence). Trimming left V 4 bases short and J 6 bases short, with 22 bases between. The CDR3 reads CASSPGLRRDDAEAFF. The CDR3 DNA reads TGTGCCAGCAGCCCGGGACTACGACGTGATGACGCTGAAGCTTTCTTT. Complete variable domain (other parts from reference TRBV5-4 and TRBJ1-1): ETGVTQSPTHLIKTRGQQVTLRCSSQSGHNTVSWYQQALGQGPQFIFQYYREEENGRGNFPPRFSGLQFPNYSSELNVNALELDDSALYLCASSPGLRRDDAEAFFGQGTRLTVV.

The chain is built from TRBV6-4 and TRBJ2-7; D gene unclear. Germline loops: CDR1 MRHNA, CDR2 SNTAGT. V dropped 11 bases and J dropped 2 bases, with 4 bases sitting between them. This CDR3 is built from 9 residues. In nucleotides, the CDR3 is TGTGCCTCTGCCTACGAGCAGTACTTC. Its protein is CASAYEQYF.

The chain employs TRBV7-2 and TRBJ1-2, with D perhaps TRBD1 (5 bases). V dropped 3 bases and J dropped 6 bases, with 11 bases sitting between them. The CDR3 contains 13 residues. Germline CDR1 and CDR2: SGHTA and FQGNSA. The CDR3 sequence: CASSLTVPNGYTF. CDR3 bases: TGTGCCAGCAGCTTGACAGTCCCAAATGGCTACACCTTC.

This chain uses TRBV9 with TRBJ2-1; D perhaps matches TRBD2 (7 bases). The CDR3 is 14 residues long. The germline V and J ends were trimmed by 0 bases and 9 bases, with 13 bases remaining between them. Germline assignment: CDR1 SGDLS and CDR2 YYNGEE. As DNA, the CDR3 is TGTGCCAGCAGCGTAGGTTCAGGGGAGGGTGAGCAGTTCTTC. Translation: CASSVGSGEGEQFF.

This sequence joins TRBV2 and TRBJ1-1; D is unclear. V was pared by 2 bases and J by 3 bases, with 10 bases between. The CDR3 is made up of 14 amino acids. Germline V CDR1 and CDR2: SNHLY, FYNNEI. The CDR3 DNA reads TGTGCCAGCAGTGAAAGCCGAAGATACACTGAAGCTTTCTTT. Its translation is CASSESRRYTEAFF.

The rearrangement links TRBV7-3 to TRBJ2-7; D call uncertain. Trimming took off 0 bases at V and 3 bases at J, with 9 bases between the two ends. The CDR3 totals 14 residues. Germline V lookup: CDR1 SGHTA, CDR2 FQGTGA. The chain's CDR3 is CASSLTRSSYEQYF. DNA of the CDR3: TGTGCCAGCAGCTTAACCAGATCAAGCTACGAGCAGTACTTC. The variable domain in full, completed from reference TRBV7-3 and TRBJ2-7, reads GAGVSQTPSNKVTEKGKYVELRCDPISGHTALYWYRQSLGQGPEFLIYFQGTGAADDSGLPNDRFFAVRPEGSVSTLKIQRTERGDSAVYLCASSLTRSSYEQYFGPGTRLTVT.

This sequence joins TRBV14 and TRBJ2-6; the match to TRBD1 covers 7 bases. Germline loops: CDR1 SGHDN, CDR2 FVKESK. This CDR3 comprises 17 residues. The V gene end was trimmed by 6 bases and the J gene end by 2 bases; junction bases not matched to a gene: 10. The CDR3 sequence: CASSPWTGTPGANVLTF. CDR3 nucleotide sequence: TGTGCCAGCAGTCCTTGGACAGGTACTCCTGGGGCCAACGTCCTGACTTTC.

As to this clone: Other DNA sequences within the sample encode an identical CDR3. The gene calls are TRBV18 and TRBJ1-1; D unclear. Trimming stripped 3 bases from V and 1 base from J, with 6 bases between. Germline CDR1 is KGHSH and CDR2 is LQKENI. The CDR3 runs to 13 residues. CDR3 sequence: CASSPRRNTEAFF. DNA of the CDR3: TGTGCCAGCTCACCGAGGAGGAACACTGAAGCTTTCTTT. The entire variable domain, with the rest obtained from reference TRBV18 and TRBJ1-1, is as follows: NAGVMQNPRHLVRRRGQEARLRCSPMKGHSHVYWYRQLPEEGLKFMVYLQKENIIDESGMPKERFSAEFPKEGPSILRIQQVVRGDSAAYFCASSPRRNTEAFFGQGTRLTVV.

The genes are TRBV19 and TRBJ2-3; 7 bases are shared with TRBD2. The CDR3 length is 17 residues. V shed 4 bases, J shed 5 bases, and the junction held 15 bases outside the gene matches. CDR1 is LNHDA, CDR2 SQIVND, per germline (reference sequence). CDR3 sequence reads: CASSNPLSGLNGDTQYF. The DNA for the CDR3 is TGTGCCAGTAGTAACCCTCTTAGCGGGTTGAACGGAGATACGCAGTATTTT. The full variable domain, completed using reference TRBV19 and TRBJ2-3, is DGGITQSPKYLFRKEGQNVTLSCEQNLNHDAMYWYRQDPGQGLRLIYYSQIVNDFQKGDIAEGYSVSREKKESFPLTVTSAQKNPTAFYLCASSNPLSGLNGDTQYFGPGTRLTVL.

V is TRBV19 and J is TRBJ2-7; 8 bases line up with TRBD1. J was trimmed by 3 bases and V by 6 bases; bases with no gene match: 7. This CDR3 spans 14 amino acids. The germline gives CDR1 LNHDA, CDR2 SQIVND (reference sequence). CDR3 region: CASRSTGDSYEQYF. The CDR3 bases are TGTGCCAGTAGATCGACAGGGGATAGCTACGAGCAGTACTTC.

This chain links TRBV6-1 with TRBJ2-1; 8 nucleotides line up with TRBD1. This CDR3 comprises 14 residues. CDR1 and CDR2 (germline): MNHNS, SASEGT. The V gene end was trimmed by 6 bases and the J gene end by 8 bases; junction bases not matched to a gene: 9. The CDR3, as DNA: TGTGCCAGCAGGCTTGACAGGGGAGTATATGAGCAGTTCTTC. Amino acids: CASRLDRGVYEQFF.

The V call is TRBV7-2, the J call TRBJ2-3, with TRBD2 identical over 9 bases. The CDR3 covers 18 residues. V lost 6 bases, J lost 3 bases, and 16 bases stayed unmatched. Germline V lookup: CDR1 SGHTA, CDR2 FQGNSA. CDR3 in amino acids: CASSHSTSSGRRTDTQYF. CDR3 sequence (DNA): TGTGCCAGCAGTCACTCCACCTCAAGCGGGAGGAGGACAGATACGCAGTATTTT. Full variable domain (missing parts from reference TRBV7-2 and TRBJ2-3): GAGVSQSPSNKVTEKGKDVELRCDPISGHTALYWYRQSLGQGLEFLIYFQGNSAPDKSGLPSDRFSAERTGGSVSTLTIQRTQQEDSAVYLCASSHSTSSGRRTDTQYFGPGTRLTVL.

This chain's CDR3 is CASSMSQYYNEQFF. The CDR3 nucleotides read TGTGCCAGTAGTATGTCCCAGTATTACAATGAGCAGTTCTTC. The V and J genes are TRBV19 and TRBJ2-1; D is ambiguous. Trimming pared 3 bases from V and 4 bases from J, leaving 10 bases between. This CDR3 has 14 amino acids. Germline values: CDR1 LNHDA, CDR2 SQIVND (reference sequence).